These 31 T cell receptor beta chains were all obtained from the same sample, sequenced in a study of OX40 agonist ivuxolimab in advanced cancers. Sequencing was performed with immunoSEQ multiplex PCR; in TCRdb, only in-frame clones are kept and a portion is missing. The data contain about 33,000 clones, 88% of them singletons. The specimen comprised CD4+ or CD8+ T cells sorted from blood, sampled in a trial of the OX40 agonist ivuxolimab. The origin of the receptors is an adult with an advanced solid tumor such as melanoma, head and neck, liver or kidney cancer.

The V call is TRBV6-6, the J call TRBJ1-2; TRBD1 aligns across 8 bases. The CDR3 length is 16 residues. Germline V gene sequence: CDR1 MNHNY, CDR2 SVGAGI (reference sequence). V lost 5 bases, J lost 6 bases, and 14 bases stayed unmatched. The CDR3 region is CASSLRDRGAHDGYTF. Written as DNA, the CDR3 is TGTGCCAGCAGTCTTAGAGACAGGGGTGCCCACGATGGCTACACCTTC.

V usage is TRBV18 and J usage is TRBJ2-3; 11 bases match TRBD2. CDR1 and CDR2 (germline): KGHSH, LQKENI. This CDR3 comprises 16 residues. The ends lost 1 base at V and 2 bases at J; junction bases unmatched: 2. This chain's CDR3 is CASSPRTSGPTDTQYF. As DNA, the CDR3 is TGTGCCAGCTCACCACGGACTAGCGGGCCCACAGATACGCAGTATTTT.

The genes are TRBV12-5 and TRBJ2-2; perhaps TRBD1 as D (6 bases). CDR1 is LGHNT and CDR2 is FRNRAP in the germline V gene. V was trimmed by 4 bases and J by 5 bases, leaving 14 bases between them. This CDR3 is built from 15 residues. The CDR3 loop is CASGSTTGRTGELFF. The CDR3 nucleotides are TGTGCTAGTGGTTCAACTACAGGGAGAACCGGGGAGCTGTTTTTT.

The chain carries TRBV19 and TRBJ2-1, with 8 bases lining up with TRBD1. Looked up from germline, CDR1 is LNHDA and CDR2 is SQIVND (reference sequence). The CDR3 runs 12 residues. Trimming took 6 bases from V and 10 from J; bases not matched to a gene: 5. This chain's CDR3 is CASSQRTGEQFF. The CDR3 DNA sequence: TGTGCCAGTAGCCAGAGGACAGGGGAGCAGTTCTTC.

CDR3 loop: CASSFGGNYGYTF. The CDR3 nucleotides are TGTGCCAGCAGTTTCGGGGGGAACTATGGCTACACCTTC. The rearrangement uses TRBV6-4 and TRBJ1-2; D perhaps matches TRBD1 (5 bases). Trimming took 5 bases from V and 2 from J, leaving 9 bases between them. CDR1 is MRHNA and CDR2 is SNTAGT in the germline V gene. The CDR3 length is 13 residues.

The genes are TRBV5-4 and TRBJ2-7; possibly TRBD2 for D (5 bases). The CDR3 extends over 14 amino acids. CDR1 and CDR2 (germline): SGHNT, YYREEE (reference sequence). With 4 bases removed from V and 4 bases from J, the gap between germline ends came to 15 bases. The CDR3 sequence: CASSRGLATYEQYF. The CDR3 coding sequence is TGTGCCAGCAGCCGTGGGCTAGCCACGTACGAGCAGTACTTC.

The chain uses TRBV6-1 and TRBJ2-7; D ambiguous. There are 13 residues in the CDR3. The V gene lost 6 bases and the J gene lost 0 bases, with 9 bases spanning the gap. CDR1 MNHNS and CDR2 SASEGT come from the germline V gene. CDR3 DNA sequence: TGTGCCAGCAGGACCAGGAGCTCCTACGAGCAGTACTTC. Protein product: CASRTRSSYEQYF.

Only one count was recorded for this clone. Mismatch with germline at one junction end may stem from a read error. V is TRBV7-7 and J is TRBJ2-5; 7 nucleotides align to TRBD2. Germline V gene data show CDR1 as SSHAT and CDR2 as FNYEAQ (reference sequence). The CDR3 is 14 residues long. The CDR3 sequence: CASSQDGRKETQYF. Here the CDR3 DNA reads TGTGCTAGCAGCCAAGACGGGAGGAAAGAGACCCAGTACTTC. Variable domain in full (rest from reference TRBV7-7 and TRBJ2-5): GAGVSQSPRYKVTKRGQDVTLRCDPISSHATLYWYQQALGQGPEFLTYFNYEAQPDKSGLPSDRFSAERPEGSISTLTIQRTEQRDSAMYRCASSQDGRKETQYFGPGTRLLVL.

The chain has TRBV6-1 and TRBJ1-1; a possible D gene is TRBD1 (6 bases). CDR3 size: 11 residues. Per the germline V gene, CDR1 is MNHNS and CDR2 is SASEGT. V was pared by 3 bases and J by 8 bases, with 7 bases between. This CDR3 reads CASSDRGEAFF. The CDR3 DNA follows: TGTGCCAGCAGTGACAGGGGCGAAGCTTTCTTT.

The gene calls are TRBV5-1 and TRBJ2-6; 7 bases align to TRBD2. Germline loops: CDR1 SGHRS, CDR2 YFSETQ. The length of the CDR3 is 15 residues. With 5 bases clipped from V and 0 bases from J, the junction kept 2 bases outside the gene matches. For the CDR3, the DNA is TGCGCCAGCAGTGGCGGGAGCTCTGGGGCCAACGTCCTGACTTTC. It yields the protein CASSGGSSGANVLTF.

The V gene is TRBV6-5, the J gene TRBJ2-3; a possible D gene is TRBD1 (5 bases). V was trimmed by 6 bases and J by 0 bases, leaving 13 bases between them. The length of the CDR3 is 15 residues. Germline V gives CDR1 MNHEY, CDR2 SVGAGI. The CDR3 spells CASSPRQYSTDTQYF. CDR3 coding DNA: TGTGCCAGCAGCCCCCGACAGTACAGCACAGATACGCAGTATTTT.

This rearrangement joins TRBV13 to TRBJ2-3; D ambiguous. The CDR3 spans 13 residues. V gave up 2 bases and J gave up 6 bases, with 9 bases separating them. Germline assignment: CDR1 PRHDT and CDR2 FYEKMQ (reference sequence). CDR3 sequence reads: CASSLQRADTQYF. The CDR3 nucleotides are TGTGCCAGCAGCTTACAGCGCGCGGATACGCAGTATTTT.

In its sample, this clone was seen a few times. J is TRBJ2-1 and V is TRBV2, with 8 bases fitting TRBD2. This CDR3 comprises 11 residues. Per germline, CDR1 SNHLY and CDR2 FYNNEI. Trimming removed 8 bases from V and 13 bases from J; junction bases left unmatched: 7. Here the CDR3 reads CASEYIAGQFF. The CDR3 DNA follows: TGTGCCAGCGAGTATATAGCGGGACAGTTCTTC. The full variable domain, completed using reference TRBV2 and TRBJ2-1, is EPEVTQTPSHQVTQMGQEVILRCVPISNHLYFYWYRQILGQKVEFLVSFYNNEISEKSEIFDDQFSVERPDGSNFTLKIRSTKLEDSAMYFCASEYIAGQFFGPGTRLTVL.

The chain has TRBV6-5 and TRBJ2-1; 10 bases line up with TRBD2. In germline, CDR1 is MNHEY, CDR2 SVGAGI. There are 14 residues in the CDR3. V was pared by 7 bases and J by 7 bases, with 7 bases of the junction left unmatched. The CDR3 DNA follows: TGTGCCAGCACCAAGCGGGGGGGCCAAAATGAGCAGTTCTTC. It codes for CASTKRGGQNEQFF.

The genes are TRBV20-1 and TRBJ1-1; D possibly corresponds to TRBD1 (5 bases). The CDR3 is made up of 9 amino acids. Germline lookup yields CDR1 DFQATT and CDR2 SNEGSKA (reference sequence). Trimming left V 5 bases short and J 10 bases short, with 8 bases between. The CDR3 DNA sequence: TGCAGTGCTCGGGGGAGAGCTTTCTTT. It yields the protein CSARGRAFF.

Here the CDR3 reads CASSLVRGLSTDTQYF. In nucleotides, the CDR3 is TGTGCCAGCAGTTTAGTCCGGGGCCTTAGCACAGATACGCAGTATTTT. V is TRBV27 and J is TRBJ2-3; possibly TRBD1 or TRBD2 for D (5 bases each). V was cut by 2 bases and J by 0 bases, with 12 bases left in between. The germline CDR1 and CDR2 sequences are MNHEY and SMNVEV (reference sequence). The CDR3 loop spans 16 amino acids.

CDR3 sequence reads: CASSKDRHEQFF. The CDR3 nucleotides read TGTGCCAGCAGTAAGGACAGGCATGAGCAGTTCTTC. The J gene is TRBJ2-1, the V gene TRBV2; 7 nucleotides agree with TRBD1. CDR1 SNHLY and CDR2 FYNNEI come from the germline V gene. CDR3 length: 12 amino acids. The V and J ends lost 5 bases and 8 bases, in that order; junction bases with no gene match: 3.

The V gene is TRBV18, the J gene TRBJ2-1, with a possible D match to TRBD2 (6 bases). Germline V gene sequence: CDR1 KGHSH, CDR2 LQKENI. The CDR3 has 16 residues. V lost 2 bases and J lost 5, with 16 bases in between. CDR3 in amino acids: CASSPFLARDDNEQFF. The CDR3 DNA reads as TGTGCCAGCTCACCATTCCTGGCGCGGGACGACAATGAGCAGTTCTTC.

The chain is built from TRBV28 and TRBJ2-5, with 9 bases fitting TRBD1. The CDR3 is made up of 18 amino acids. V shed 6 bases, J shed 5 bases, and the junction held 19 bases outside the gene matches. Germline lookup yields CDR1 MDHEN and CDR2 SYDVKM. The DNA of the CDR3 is TGTGCCAGCAGCGCCACCCCGTGGGGGACAGGGTTATGGGAGACCCAGTACTTC. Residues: CASSATPWGTGLWETQYF.

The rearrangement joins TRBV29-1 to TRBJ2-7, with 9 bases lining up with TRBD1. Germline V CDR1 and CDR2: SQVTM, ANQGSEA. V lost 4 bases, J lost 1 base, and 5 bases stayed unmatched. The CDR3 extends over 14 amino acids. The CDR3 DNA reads TGCAGCGTTGTATCGGGGACAGGGTCCTACGAGCAGTACTTC. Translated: CSVVSGTGSYEQYF.

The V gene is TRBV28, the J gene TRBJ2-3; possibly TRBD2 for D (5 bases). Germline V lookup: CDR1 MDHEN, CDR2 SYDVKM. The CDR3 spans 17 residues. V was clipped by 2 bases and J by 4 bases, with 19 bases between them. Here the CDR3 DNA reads TGTGCCAGCAGTTTAGAGGGTCCCTTCCGTCCCCCAGATACGCAGTATTTT. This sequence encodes CASSLEGPFRPPDTQYF.

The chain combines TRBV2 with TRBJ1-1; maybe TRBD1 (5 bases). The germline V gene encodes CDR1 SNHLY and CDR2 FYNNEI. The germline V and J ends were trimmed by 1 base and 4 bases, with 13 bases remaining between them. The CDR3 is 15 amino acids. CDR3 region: CASSEDWGSGTEAFF. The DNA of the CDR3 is TGTGCCAGCAGTGAAGACTGGGGCAGCGGCACTGAAGCTTTCTTT.

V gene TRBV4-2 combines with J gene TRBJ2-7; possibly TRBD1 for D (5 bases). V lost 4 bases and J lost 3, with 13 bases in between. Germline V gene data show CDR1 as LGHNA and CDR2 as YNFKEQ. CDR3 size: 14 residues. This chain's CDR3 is CASSLLGEGYEQYF. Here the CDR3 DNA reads TGTGCCAGCAGCCTGCTAGGGGAAGGCTACGAGCAGTACTTC.

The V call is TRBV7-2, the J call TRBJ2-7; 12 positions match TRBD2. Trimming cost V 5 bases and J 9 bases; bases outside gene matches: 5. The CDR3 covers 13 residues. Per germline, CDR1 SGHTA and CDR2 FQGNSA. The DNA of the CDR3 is TGTGCCAGCAGCCGACTAGCGGGAGCGGGGCAGTACTTC. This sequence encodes CASSRLAGAGQYF.

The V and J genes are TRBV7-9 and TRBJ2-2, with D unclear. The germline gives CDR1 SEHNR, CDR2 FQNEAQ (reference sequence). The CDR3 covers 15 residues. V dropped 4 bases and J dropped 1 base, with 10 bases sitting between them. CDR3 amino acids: CASSYETLNTGELFF. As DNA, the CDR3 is TGTGCCAGCAGCTATGAGACATTGAACACCGGGGAGCTGTTTTTT.

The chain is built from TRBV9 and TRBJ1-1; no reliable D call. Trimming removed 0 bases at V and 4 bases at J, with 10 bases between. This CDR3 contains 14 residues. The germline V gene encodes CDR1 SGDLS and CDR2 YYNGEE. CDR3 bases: TGTGCCAGCAGCGTAGTAACGGCCGGCACTGAAGCTTTCTTT. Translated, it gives CASSVVTAGTEAFF.

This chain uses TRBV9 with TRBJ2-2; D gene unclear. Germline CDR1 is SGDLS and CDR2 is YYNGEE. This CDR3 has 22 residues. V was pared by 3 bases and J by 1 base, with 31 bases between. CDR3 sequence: CASSGPHSDNYRLFGNTGELFF. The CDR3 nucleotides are TGTGCCAGCAGCGGGCCCCACAGCGACAACTACCGCTTATTCGGGAACACCGGGGAGCTGTTTTTT.

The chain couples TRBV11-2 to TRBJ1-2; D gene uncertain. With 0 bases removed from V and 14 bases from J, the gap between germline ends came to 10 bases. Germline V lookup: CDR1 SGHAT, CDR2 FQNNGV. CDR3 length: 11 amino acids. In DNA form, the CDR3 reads TGTGCCAGCAGCTTAGATCTTACCAGAACCTTC. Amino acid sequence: CASSLDLTRTF.

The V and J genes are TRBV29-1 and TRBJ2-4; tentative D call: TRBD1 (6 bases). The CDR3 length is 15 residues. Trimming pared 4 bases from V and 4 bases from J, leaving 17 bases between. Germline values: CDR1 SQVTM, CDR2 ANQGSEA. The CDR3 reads CSVVVQGMVKNIQYF. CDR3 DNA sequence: TGCAGCGTTGTTGTGCAGGGGATGGTTAAAAACATTCAGTACTTC.

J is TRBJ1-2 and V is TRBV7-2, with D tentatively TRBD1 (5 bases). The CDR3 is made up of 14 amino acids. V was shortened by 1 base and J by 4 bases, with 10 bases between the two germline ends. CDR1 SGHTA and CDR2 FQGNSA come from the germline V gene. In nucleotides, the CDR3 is TGTGCCAGCAGCTTAGACCCCGGGGGCTATGGCTACACCTTC. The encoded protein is CASSLDPGGYGYTF.

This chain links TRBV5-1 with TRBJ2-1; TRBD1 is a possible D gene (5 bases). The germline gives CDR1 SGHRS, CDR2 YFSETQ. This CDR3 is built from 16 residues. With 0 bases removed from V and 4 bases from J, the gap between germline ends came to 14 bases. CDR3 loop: CASSLGGKAGYNEQFF. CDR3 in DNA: TGCGCCAGCAGCTTGGGAGGAAAGGCAGGGTACAATGAGCAGTTCTTC.